This T cell receptor (beta chain) was documented in a study of CD8 T cells in ankylosing spondylitis. The study, taken as a whole, reports: Seemingly characteristic of ankylosing spondylitis blood was a TCR beta motif consisting of roughly 8 highly homologous variants. Matched synovial fluid from ankylosing spondylitis patients was reported to be enriched for disease-linked clones. Earlier reports found some motif variants in synovial fluid and blood in reactive arthritis. Those disease-linked clones were CD8+; they were also relatively rare in peripheral blood.

This clonotype was seen many times. Its antigen is not identified. The ends were cut back, 6 bases at V and 9 bases at J, with 15 bases in the middle. The CDR3 has 13 residues. With molecular barcodes, quantitative 5'-RACE was used to make the TCR beta libraries. MiXCR was run by TCRdb on the 5' RACE reads, yielding one entry per CDR3 protein. The sample consists of around 770,000 distinct CDR3 sequences, roughly 10% of them appearing once. The gene calls are TRBV12-3 or TRBV12-4 and TRBJ2-1; maybe TRBD2 (5 bases). The clonotype comes from a male donor with ankylosing spondylitis. Sequences were obtained from blood, either unsorted or a sorted T cell fraction (not recorded which). The CDR3 here is CASSLSHEGEQFF. CDR3 DNA: TGTGCCAGCAGCCTATCCCATGAGGGTGAGCAGTTCTTC.